Listed below are T cell receptor beta chains from one sample, sequenced in a study of blood T cell repertoires in COVID-19. Sequencing was performed with immunoSEQ multiplex PCR; in TCRdb, only in-frame clones are kept and a portion is missing. In the table there are some 36,000 clones, more than 85% of which are singletons. Sample: peripheral blood. The receptors stem from a man in his 60s with active or convalescent COVID-19. Each CDR3 is given with its conserved first and last residue. Each record gives: J gene, V gene, CDR3 protein.

J gene: TRBJ2-7; V gene: TRBV4-1; CDR3 protein: CASSPHRDRAYEQYF
J gene: TRBJ2-7; V gene: TRBV5-6; CDR3 protein: CASSLGGLVSEQYF
J gene: TRBJ2-7; V gene: TRBV6-5; CDR3 protein: CASSLPGSNEQYF
J gene: TRBJ2-2; V gene: TRBV4-1; CDR3 protein: CASSQGYSTGELFF
J gene: TRBJ1-1; V gene: TRBV6-5; CDR3 protein: CASRRTLNTEAFF
J gene: TRBJ1-2; V gene: TRBV27; CDR3 protein: CASSEGRVSIYGYTF
J gene: TRBJ2-7; V gene: TRBV19; CDR3 protein: CASSIGRGYEQYF
J gene: TRBJ1-5; V gene: TRBV7-9; CDR3 protein: CASSPGQGGNQPQHF
J gene: TRBJ2-3; V gene: TRBV5-4; CDR3 protein: CASRLAGGTDTQYF
J gene: TRBJ1-2; V gene: TRBV7-3; CDR3 protein: CASSLGTSGYTF
J gene: TRBJ1-4; V gene: TRBV6-5; CDR3 protein: CASSYFQASEKLFF
J gene: TRBJ1-6; V gene: TRBV27; CDR3 protein: CASSLGTGGLPLHF
J gene: TRBJ1-5; V gene: TRBV20-1; CDR3 protein: CSASVHRGTYSNQPQHF
J gene: TRBJ2-2; V gene: TRBV28; CDR3 protein: CASSLVGNTGELFF
J gene: TRBJ1-4; V gene: TRBV4-1; CDR3 protein: CASSLPGGGVSEKLFF
J gene: TRBJ1-2; V gene: TRBV7-9; CDR3 protein: CASSSDTNYGYTF
J gene: TRBJ1-2; V gene: TRBV6-5; CDR3 protein: CASSYSNRQVYGYTF